A selection of T cell receptor beta chains follows, all from one sample in a study of molecular identifiers for immune sequencing clone quantification. TCRdb passed the PCR reads through MiXCR, listing each CDR3 protein once. The sample includes about 320,000 distinct CDR3 sequences, about a fifth of them seen just once. The sequencing sample was made of naive CD8+ T cells from blood, with Jurkat cell RNA spiked in. Source of these receptors: a human donor in good health. Some libraries in this study had Jurkat cell RNA spiked in. Both conserved end residues are part of each CDR3. D genes are given only for firm matches. Clone size is not always given. Where it is, it says once, few, many or a class for expanded clones.

j_gene | d_gene | abundance | v_gene | CDR3nt | CDR3aa
TRBJ1-6 | . | . | TRBV3-2 | TGTGCCAGCAGCCAAGTGGACACCTGCAGCTCCTATAATTCACCCCTCCACTTT | CASSQVDTCSSYNSPLHF
TRBJ2-7 | TRBD2 | many | TRBV4-1 | TGCGCCAGCAGCCACCTAGCGGGAGGGGGCGAGCAGTACTTC | CASSHLAGGGEQYF
TRBJ2-5 | TRBD2 | . | TRBV7-8 | TGTGCCAGCAGCTTAGTTTCTGGCGGGGGGCCTACCCAGTACTTC | CASSLVSGGGPTQYF
TRBJ2-3 | TRBD1 | many | TRBV5-1 | TGCGCCAGCAGCTTTGGACAGGGGGCAGTAATTCCTACAGATACGCAGTATTTT | CASSFGQGAVIPTDTQYF
TRBJ2-7 | TRBD1 | many | TRBV2 | TGTGCCAGCAGTCCCGGACAGGGGTTCGTCGAGCAGTACTTC | CASSPGQGFVEQYF
TRBJ2-7 | . | . | TRBV6-5 | TGTGCCAGCAGATTAAAGGGAAACCCCTACGAGCAGTACTTC | CASRLKGNPYEQYF
TRBJ2-7 | . | many | TRBV12-3/TRBV12-4 | TGTGCCAGCAGTTTGGCAAGAGCTGGCTACGAGCAGTACTTC | CASSLARAGYEQYF
TRBJ2-1 | . | many | TRBV27 | TGTGCCAGCAGTGATGTAGCCGCTGTGGGCAATGAGCAGTTCTTC | CASSDVAAVGNEQFF
TRBJ2-3 | TRBD2 | many | TRBV5-6 | TGTGCCAGCAGCTTTTTGGGTCGGGGGGGCCTTGTAGATACGCAGTATTTT | CASSFLGRGGLVDTQYF
TRBJ2-7 | TRBD2 | . | TRBV7-8 | TGTGCCAGCAGCTTCGAACTTAGCGGGGGGTTTCGCGAGCAGTACTTC | CASSFELSGGFREQYF